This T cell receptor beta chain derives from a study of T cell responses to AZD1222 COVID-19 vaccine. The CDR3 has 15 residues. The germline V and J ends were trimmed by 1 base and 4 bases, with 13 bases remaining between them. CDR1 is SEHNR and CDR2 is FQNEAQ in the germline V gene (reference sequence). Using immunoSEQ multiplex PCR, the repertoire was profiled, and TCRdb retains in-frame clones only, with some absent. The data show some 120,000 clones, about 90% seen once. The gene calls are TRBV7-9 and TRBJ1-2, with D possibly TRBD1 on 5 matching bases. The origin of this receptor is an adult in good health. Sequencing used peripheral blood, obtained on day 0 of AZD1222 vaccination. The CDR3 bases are TGTGCCAGCAGCTTAGACATGGACACCTCCTATGGCTACACCTTC. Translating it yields CASSLDMDTSYGYTF.